The 15 T cell receptor beta chains below all came from one sample that was sequenced in a study of spatial heterogeneity in lung cancer. MiXCR, run by TCRdb on the 5' RACE reads, gives a single entry per CDR3 protein. Among 750 to 950 distinct CDR3 sequences listed, roughly a tenth were seen once. Sample time point: sample taken at primary tumor resection. Study-wide findings and caveats: It was found that expanded intratumoral alpha and beta TCR counts tracked tumor mutation counts.

No antigen has been identified for these receptors. Sequenced material: lung tumor tissue, taken at surgery. These receptor sequences come from a male donor with early-stage non-small cell lung cancer.

This clonotype counts as medium-sized. Because the library targeted alpha chains, this beta chain is an off-target read whose size means little. The J gene is TRBJ1-5, the V gene TRBV10-3, with D uncertain. V was trimmed by 0 bases and J by 6 bases, leaving 6 bases between them. The CDR3 sequence is 13 residues long. Germline-derived CDR1 and CDR2 are ENHRY and SYGVKD. The CDR3 reads CAISESASQPQHF. CDR3 DNA sequence: TGTGCCATCAGTGAGTCGGCCAGTCAGCCCCAGCATTTT.

In this sample, this clonotype is large. This beta chain is a stray sequence in a library constructed for alpha chains; its clone size is not meaningful. The rearrangement uses TRBV2 and TRBJ2-1, with D perhaps TRBD1 or TRBD2 (5 bases each). Germline V gene lookup returns CDR1 SNHLY and CDR2 FYNNEI. CDR3 size: 14 residues. The germline V and J ends were trimmed by 7 bases and 1 base, with 11 bases remaining between them. The CDR3 here is CASTRGGSYNEQFF. CDR3 nucleotide sequence: TGTGCCAGCACCCGGGGCGGGTCCTACAATGAGCAGTTCTTC.

This clonotype is labeled medium-sized. With the library built for alpha chains, this beta chain is off target and its frequency is not meaningful. This chain links TRBV20-1 with TRBJ1-2; 9 nucleotides line up with TRBD1. CDR3 size: 13 residues. The V gene's germline CDR1 is DFQATT and CDR2 SNEGSKA (reference sequence). Losses at the gene ends were 0 bases for V and 6 bases for J; bases not matched to a gene: 2. This CDR3 reads CSARDWTGDGYTF. The CDR3 coding sequence is TGCAGTGCTAGAGATTGGACAGGGGATGGCTACACCTTC.

This clonotype ranks as medium-sized. Since it is a stray read in a library aimed at alpha chains, this beta chain has a size that is not meaningful. The chain has TRBV5-5 and TRBJ2-2; no reliable D call. The CDR3 runs to 12 residues. The V and J ends lost 7 bases and 1 base respectively, with 5 bases between them. From germline, CDR1 is SGHKS and CDR2 YYEKEE (reference sequence). The CDR3 sequence is CASAMNTGELFF. The CDR3 nucleotides read TGTGCCAGCGCCATGAACACCGGGGAGCTGTTTTTT.

Sample share makes this clonotype large (0.1 to 1%). This beta chain appears as a stray read in a library generated for alpha chains; its size is not informative. V and J are TRBV20-1 and TRBJ1-6, with 11 nucleotides matching TRBD1. Per the germline V gene, CDR1 is DFQATT and CDR2 is SNEGSKA (reference sequence). The CDR3 has 15 amino acids. After removal of 3 bases from V and 12 bases from J, the junction contained 10 bases not matched to a gene. CDR3 sequence reads: CSARPLDRGLKPLHF. The CDR3 DNA reads as TGCAGTGCTAGGCCCCTGGACAGGGGGCTGAAACCCCTCCACTTT.

This clonotype qualifies as medium-sized. Found in a library prepared for alpha chains, this beta chain is an off-target read, and its abundance has little meaning. This chain connects TRBV6-1 to TRBJ2-3; unclear D gene. Deletions cut 2 bases from V and 4 bases from J, with 4 bases between. Germline CDR1 MNHNS, CDR2 SASEGT. This CDR3 contains 12 residues. CDR3 bases: TGTGCCAGCAGTGAAAGGGCAGATACGCAGTATTTT. Protein: CASSERADTQYF.

Of note for this clonotype: The library was built for alpha chains, so this beta chain is an off-target read and its size means little. The chain joins TRBV3-1 to TRBJ2-3; 7 nucleotides match TRBD1. Germline CDR1 reads LGHDT; CDR2 reads YNNKEL (reference sequence). Trimming removed 4 bases from V and 0 bases from J; junction bases left unmatched: 10. The CDR3 consists of 17 residues. CDR3 sequence: CASSPTTGWASTDTQYF. The CDR3 DNA reads TGTGCCAGCAGCCCCACGACAGGGTGGGCAAGCACAGATACGCAGTATTTT.

This clonotype is medium-sized (0.01 to 0.1%) by share. This beta chain lies outside the target of a library built for alpha chains; its clone size means little. The CDR3 bases are TGTGCCAGTAGGGGAGACGGAACCTACGAGCAGTACTTC. It yields the protein CASRGDGTYEQYF. This sequence joins TRBV19 and TRBJ2-7; weak D call: TRBD2 (5 bases). The length of the CDR3 is 13 residues. Trimming cost V 6 bases and J 2 bases, with 11 bases left between them. Germline CDR1 LNHDA, CDR2 SQIVND (reference sequence).

This clonotype ranks as large (0.1 to 1%). Found in a library prepared for alpha chains, this beta chain is an off-target read, and its abundance has little meaning. The gene calls are TRBV28 and TRBJ1-4; D is undetermined. Germline assignment: CDR1 MDHEN and CDR2 SYDVKM. V lost 2 bases, J lost 2 bases, and 6 bases lay in between. This CDR3 region has 14 residues. For the CDR3, the DNA is TGTGCCAGCAGTTTAAGGATGACTAATGAAAAACTGTTTTTT. Encoded protein: CASSLRMTNEKLFF.

By proportion, this clonotype is medium-sized. Because this beta chain is a stray read in a library intended to capture alpha chains, its abundance should not be given much weight. This sequence joins TRBV19 and TRBJ2-6; a weak D match, TRBD1 (6 bases). The germline gives CDR1 LNHDA, CDR2 SQIVND (reference sequence). V lost 5 bases and J 3 bases, leaving 11 bases between the germline ends. This CDR3 region has 15 residues. In DNA, the CDR3 is TGTGCCAGTAGTCTGGGGGCGCATGGGGCCAACGTCCTGACTTTC. This encodes CASSLGAHGANVLTF.

Sample share makes this clonotype large. The library was designed around alpha chains, so this beta chain is a stray read whose abundance carries little weight. This chain connects TRBV4-1 to TRBJ2-3; a weak D match, TRBD2 (5 bases). Looked up from germline, CDR1 is MGHRA and CDR2 is YSYEKL. The CDR3 has 16 residues. V was trimmed by 5 bases and J by 1 base, leaving 16 bases between them. This CDR3 reads CASSEGWTDGTDTQYF. CDR3 in DNA: TGCGCCAGCAGCGAAGGATGGACTGACGGCACAGATACGCAGTATTTT.

As regards this clonotype: This beta chain is a stray sequence in a library constructed for alpha chains; its clone size is not meaningful. The chain has TRBV7-2 and TRBJ1-2, with D tentatively TRBD1 (5 bases). Per germline, CDR1 SGHTA and CDR2 FQGNSA. V shed 3 bases and J shed 10 bases, with 15 bases lying between them. The CDR3 length is 13 residues. The CDR3 DNA sequence: TGTGCCAGCAGCTTCTCCGGGACGGGGACCTACACCTTC. It encodes CASSFSGTGTYTF.

This clonotype is medium-sized within its sample. Being off target in a library aimed at alpha chains, this beta chain has a size of little meaning. The chain links TRBV7-2 to TRBJ2-4; 11 bases fit TRBD2. The germline CDR1 and CDR2 sequences are SGHTA and FQGNSA. The CDR3 is 16 amino acids. Trimming at V came to 5 bases and at J to 3 bases, leaving 6 bases not matched to a gene. The CDR3 loop is CASSRGLAEGKNIQYF. CDR3 DNA sequence: TGTGCCAGCAGCCGGGGACTAGCGGAGGGCAAAAACATTCAGTACTTC.

This clonotype is termed medium-sized (0.01 to 0.1%). Because this beta chain is a stray read in a library intended to capture alpha chains, its abundance should not be given much weight. The V and J genes are TRBV10-3 and TRBJ1-6; the match to TRBD1 covers 8 bases. V gave up 3 bases and J gave up 4 bases; unmatched junction bases: 2. This CDR3 spans 15 amino acids. Per germline, CDR1 ENHRY and CDR2 SYGVKD. CDR3 nucleotides: TGTGCCATCAGTGACTGGACAGGGTATAATTCACCCCTCCACTTT. Protein: CAISDWTGYNSPLHF.

This clonotype is judged medium-sized. With the library built for alpha chains, this beta chain is off target and its frequency is not meaningful. The chain uses TRBV12-3 or TRBV12-4 and TRBJ2-3; 8 bases align to TRBD2. The CDR3 spans 16 residues. The V and J ends lost 5 bases and 1 base, in that order; junction bases with no gene match: 8. This chain's CDR3 is CASSPQPTSGTDTQYF. The CDR3 coding sequence is TGTGCCAGCAGTCCGCAGCCGACTAGCGGCACAGATACGCAGTATTTT.